Listed below are T cell receptor beta chains from one sample, sequenced in a study of blood T cell repertoires in COVID-19. Only in-frame clones appear in the TCRdb table, and some are missing; sequencing was by immunoSEQ multiplex PCR. The repertoire holds roughly 280,000 clones, with approximately 82% as singletons. The specimen was peripheral blood. All receptors derive from a man in his sixties who had recovered from COVID-19. Both conserved end residues are trimmed from each CDR3.

V	J	CDR3
TRBV7-3	TRBJ2-3	ASSPLGGGSTDTQY
TRBV24-1	TRBJ1-2	ATSQTGGDGYT
TRBV6-6	TRBJ1-1	ASSYSWADEAF
TRBV28	TRBJ2-6	ASSLPSSGQGFYGANVLT
TRBV2	TRBJ2-1	ASSGWYSQGPRCSYNEQF
TRBV7-9	TRBJ2-7	ASSATGQSTFEQY
TRBV7-6	TRBJ1-1	ASSLGQGTEAF
TRBV20-1	TRBJ2-3	SASVGGITDTQY
TRBV25-1	TRBJ1-2	ASTRAGKGYGYT
TRBV5-1	TRBJ2-3	ASSLESVRRQGITDTQY
TRBV29-1	TRBJ2-1	SVPIPRGTYNEQF
TRBV7-2	TRBJ2-1	ASSFGGARSYNEQF
TRBV20-1	TRBJ1-4	SASPKPGQTATNEKLF
TRBV20-1	TRBJ2-3	SASSGGFTDTQY
TRBV4-1	TRBJ2-5	ASSQEGQGPETQY
TRBV5-6	TRBJ2-1	ASSLGGTGYNEQF
TRBV14	TRBJ1-1	ASSQDRWARGTEAF
TRBV28	TRBJ2-2	ASSLSTGQGNTGELF
TRBV28	TRBJ2-5	ASSLVGGETQY
TRBV18	TRBJ2-7	ASSPLASGGAYEQY